This T cell receptor (beta chain) was documented in a study of blood T cell repertoires in COVID-19. About the research overall: The origin of the acute and convalescent COVID-19 samples was the United States, Italy and Spain. Sample material is recorded as cDNA or gDNA derived from T cells, B-cell-depleted T cells, or PBMCs.

The CDR3 is 15 residues long. Germline CDR1 is SGHVS and CDR2 is FQNEAQ. V lost 5 bases and J lost 2; bases outside the gene matches: 5. Original data processing: Amplification with reference gene primers provided the estimates of nucleated cell counts. Sequencing was performed with immunoSEQ multiplex PCR; in TCRdb, only in-frame clones are kept and a portion is missing. V and J calls and clone size are those listed in that table; D and trimming were worked out from the DNA. The sample yields under 250,000 clones, 65% to 85% seen once. This clone was picked up a small number of times. The V and J genes are TRBV7-8 and TRBJ2-3; 9 nucleotides align to TRBD1. This clonotype originated in a human donor in a cohort sampled during active COVID-19. Sequenced input: peripheral blood. CDR3 region: CASSPRQGVTDTQYF. CDR3 DNA sequence: TGTGCCAGCAGCCCCCGACAGGGGGTCACAGATACGCAGTATTTT.